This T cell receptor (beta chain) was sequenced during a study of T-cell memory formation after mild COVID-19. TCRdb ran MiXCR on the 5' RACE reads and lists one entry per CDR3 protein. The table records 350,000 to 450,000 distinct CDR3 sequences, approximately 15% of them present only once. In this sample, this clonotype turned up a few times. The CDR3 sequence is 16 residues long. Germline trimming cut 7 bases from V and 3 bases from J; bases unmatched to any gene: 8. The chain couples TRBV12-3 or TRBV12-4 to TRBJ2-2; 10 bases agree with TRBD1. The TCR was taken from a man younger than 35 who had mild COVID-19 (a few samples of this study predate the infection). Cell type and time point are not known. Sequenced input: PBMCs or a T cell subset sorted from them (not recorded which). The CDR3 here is CASTPAGTGDTGELFF. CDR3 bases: TGTGCCAGCACCCCGGCCGGGACAGGGGACACCGGGGAGCTGTTTTTT.